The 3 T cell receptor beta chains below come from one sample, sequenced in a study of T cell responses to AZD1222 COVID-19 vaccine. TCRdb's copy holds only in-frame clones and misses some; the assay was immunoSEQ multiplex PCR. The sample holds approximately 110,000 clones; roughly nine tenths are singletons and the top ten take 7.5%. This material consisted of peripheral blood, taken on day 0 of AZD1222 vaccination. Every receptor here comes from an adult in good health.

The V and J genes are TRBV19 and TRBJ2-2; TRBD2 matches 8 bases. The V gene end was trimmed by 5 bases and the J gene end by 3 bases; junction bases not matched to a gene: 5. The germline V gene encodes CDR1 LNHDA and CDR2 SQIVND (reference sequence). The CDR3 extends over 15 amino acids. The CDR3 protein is CASSRGGQDTGELFF. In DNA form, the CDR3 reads TGTGCCAGTAGTCGGGGGGGCCAGGACACCGGGGAGCTGTTTTTT.

The CDR3 here is CASRSGWGWNTGELFF. Here the CDR3 DNA reads TGTGCCAGCAGGTCCGGCTGGGGTTGGAACACCGGGGAGCTGTTTTTT. The chain joins TRBV7-2 to TRBJ2-2, with D unresolved. Germline CDR1 SGHTA, CDR2 FQGNSA. The CDR3 has 16 residues. V shed 6 bases and J shed 1 base, with 15 bases lying between them.

CDR3: CASSLEGFQTQYF. DNA for the CDR3: TGCGCCAGCAGCTTGGAGGGGTTCCAGACCCAGTACTTC. The rearrangement joins TRBV5-1 to TRBJ2-5; a possible D gene is TRBD1 (5 bases). Germline V gene lookup returns CDR1 SGHRS and CDR2 YFSETQ. This CDR3 contains 13 residues. V was shortened by 0 bases and J by 6 bases, with 9 bases between the two germline ends.